The clone carrying this T cell receptor beta chain occurred a few times. Germline-derived CDR1 and CDR2 are MDHEN and SYDVKM. Deletions cut 3 bases from V and 3 bases from J, with 14 bases between. This CDR3 is built from 15 residues. The record originates from a study of cytomegalovirus exposure and HLA in healthy donors. Researchers ran the PCR with 60 Vbeta and 13 Jbeta primers. Generated by immunoSEQ multiplex PCR, the TCRdb table keeps only in-frame clones and is missing some. Among some 85,000 clones, 76% were seen once, and the ten largest hold 1.2% to 1.5%. The sequence came from a male donor in good health and CMV-seronegative. This rearrangement joins TRBV28 to TRBJ1-1; a weak D match, TRBD1 (6 bases). Specimen: PBMCs. The CDR3, as DNA: TGTGCCAGCAGTTTGGGGGCAGGGAGGGACACTGAAGCTTTCTTT. It codes for CASSLGAGRDTEAFF.